What follows describes a single T cell receptor (beta chain). Its antigen is still unknown. The germline V gene encodes CDR1 SGHTA and CDR2 FQGTGA. This CDR3 comprises 14 residues. The data are from a study of monozygotic twins with inflammatory bowel disease. There were roughly 3,200 ng of total RNA used for each TCR library. No DNA is given; TCRdb re-called the 5' RACE reads and lists each CDR3 protein once. Its table lists over 100,000 distinct CDR3 sequences. Study results and caveats: No difference in repertoire similarity was seen between concordant and discordant twins, possibly because power was limited. Subtypes among T cells remained indistinguishable.

The rearrangement links TRBV7-3 to TRBJ2-5; the D gene TCRdb calls, TRBD1, cannot be checked with no DNA. The sample comprised blood. The source is a human donor with ulcerative colitis or Crohn's disease, or a healthy co-twin of an affected twin (not recorded which). The CDR3 here is CASSPTGLQETQYF.